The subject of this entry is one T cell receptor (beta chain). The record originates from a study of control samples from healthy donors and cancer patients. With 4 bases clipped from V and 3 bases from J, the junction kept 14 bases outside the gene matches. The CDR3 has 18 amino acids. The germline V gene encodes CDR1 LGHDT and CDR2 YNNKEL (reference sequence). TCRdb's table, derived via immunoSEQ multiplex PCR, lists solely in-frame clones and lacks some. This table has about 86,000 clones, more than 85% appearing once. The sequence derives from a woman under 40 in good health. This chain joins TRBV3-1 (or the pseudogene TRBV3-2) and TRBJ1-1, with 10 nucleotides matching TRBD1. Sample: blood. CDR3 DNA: TGTGCCAGCAGCCCCCCCCGGGACAGGGGTCATTGGGACACTGAAGCTTTCTTT. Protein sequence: CASSPPRDRGHWDTEAFF.